The 20 T cell receptor beta chains in this list originate from one sample, sequenced in a study of OX40 agonist ivuxolimab in advanced cancers. Repertoires were generated with immunoSEQ multiplex PCR, while TCRdb's copy carries only in-frame clones and drops some. Found here are some 10,000 clones, around 83% of them singletons; the top ten hold just under 30%. The source material was CD4+ or CD8+ T cells sorted from blood, sampled in a trial of the OX40 agonist ivuxolimab. These receptors were collected from an adult with an advanced solid tumor such as melanoma, head and neck, liver or kidney cancer.

V gene TRBV28 combines with J gene TRBJ1-1; 12 bases match TRBD1. The CDR3 has 15 residues. Germline CDR1 MDHEN, CDR2 SYDVKM. V gave up 4 bases and J gave up 2 bases; unmatched junction bases: 2. The CDR3, as DNA: TGTGCCAGCAGTTGGGACAGGGGGCTAAACACTGAAGCTTTCTTT. Encoded protein: CASSWDRGLNTEAFF.

This clone has just one count. The chain links TRBV7-9 to TRBJ2-1; 10 positions match TRBD2. Germline CDR1 SEHNR, CDR2 FQNEAQ (reference sequence). The CDR3 covers 16 residues. With V trimmed by 6 bases and J by 2 bases, 7 bases remained unmatched. The CDR3 sequence is CASSGRLAGTYNEQFF. The CDR3, as DNA: TGTGCCAGCAGTGGAAGACTAGCGGGTACCTACAATGAGCAGTTCTTC. Together with reference TRBV7-9 and TRBJ2-1, the CDR3 gives the full variable domain: DTGVSQNPRHKITKRGQNVTFRCDPISEHNRLYWYRQTLGQGPEFLTYFQNEAQLEKSRLLSDRFSAERPKGSFSTLEIQRTEQGDSAMYLCASSGRLAGTYNEQFFGPGTRLTVL.

This chain uses TRBV29-1 with TRBJ1-2; no reliable D call. Trimming took off 0 bases at V and 6 bases at J, with 8 bases between the two ends. The CDR3 runs to 12 residues. Germline CDR1 reads SQVTM; CDR2 reads ANQGSEA. The CDR3 nucleotides read TGCAGCGTTGAAGATCCCGGGGATGGCTACACCTTC. This gives the protein CSVEDPGDGYTF.

The rearrangement links TRBV11-2 to TRBJ1-4, with unresolved D. V lost 3 bases, J lost 4 bases, and 9 bases lay in between. Germline V CDR1 and CDR2: SGHAT, FQNNGV. This CDR3 region has 14 residues. In DNA form, the CDR3 reads TGTGCCAGCAGCTTGTCTGACCTTAATGAAAAACTGTTTTTT. It encodes CASSLSDLNEKLFF.

The chain carries TRBV6-1 and TRBJ2-2, with 13 nucleotides matching TRBD2. V was pared by 6 bases and J by 7 bases, with 8 bases of the junction left unmatched. The germline gives CDR1 MNHNS, CDR2 SASEGT. This CDR3 contains 16 residues. CDR3 protein: CASRELAGGPVGELFF. Written as DNA, the CDR3 is TGTGCCAGCAGAGAACTAGCGGGGGGGCCCGTCGGGGAGCTGTTTTTT.

The V gene is TRBV7-8, the J gene TRBJ2-3; 9 nucleotides match TRBD1. The V and J ends lost 5 bases and 5 bases, in that order; junction bases with no gene match: 11. The CDR3 loop spans 16 amino acids. The germline V gene encodes CDR1 SGHVS and CDR2 FQNEAQ. CDR3 amino acids: CASSHAGTGLGDTQYF. The CDR3 coding sequence is TGTGCCAGCAGCCACGCCGGGACAGGGTTGGGAGATACGCAGTATTTT.

This clone turned up a few times. The chain couples TRBV4-1 to TRBJ1-6; D might be TRBD1 (6 bases). The CDR3 sequence is 14 residues long. V was pared by 6 bases and J by 10 bases, with 16 bases between. CDR1 and CDR2 (germline): MGHRA, YSYEKL. CDR3 protein: CASSQQGLQSPLHF. The DNA of the CDR3 is TGCGCCAGCAGTCAACAGGGTTTACAATCACCCCTCCACTTT.

This clone turned up a few times. The CDR3 DNA follows: TGTGCCAGCAGCCAGGGGGACGGGACCTCTGGGGCCAACGTCCTGACTTTC. Translated, it gives CASSQGDGTSGANVLTF. The chain uses TRBV4-2 and TRBJ2-6, with D perhaps being TRBD1 or TRBD2 (5 bases each). The CDR3 loop spans 17 amino acids. V shed 3 bases and J shed 0 bases, with 12 bases lying between them. The germline V gene encodes CDR1 LGHNA and CDR2 YNFKEQ.

V and J are TRBV9 and TRBJ2-5; 11 positions match TRBD1. The J call is uncertain, as TRBJ2-7 better fits the DNA end. The V gene's germline CDR1 is SGDLS and CDR2 YYNGEE. This CDR3 has 15 residues. The CDR3 protein is CASSPRDRGTGEQYF. DNA for the CDR3: TGTGCCAGCAGCCCCCGGGACAGGGGGACCGGCGAGCAGTACTTC.

The chain combines TRBV25-1 with TRBJ2-3; 11 bases map to TRBD2. Per the germline V gene, CDR1 is MGHDK and CDR2 is SYGVNS. Germline trimming cut 1 base from V and 3 bases from J; bases unmatched to any gene: 3. CDR3 length: 16 residues. In DNA form, the CDR3 reads TGTGCCAGCAGTGAATTAACTAGCGGGAGTACAGATACGCAGTATTTT. Translation gives CASSELTSGSTDTQYF.

The chain has TRBV27 and TRBJ2-1; D ambiguous. The V gene lost 6 bases and the J gene lost 2 bases, with 5 bases spanning the gap. The CDR3 spans 12 residues. Germline CDR1 is MNHEY and CDR2 is SMNVEV (reference sequence). The CDR3 here is CASRGAYNEQFF. In DNA, the CDR3 is TGTGCCAGCAGAGGAGCCTACAATGAGCAGTTCTTC.

The V call is TRBV27, the J call TRBJ2-1; 9 bases are shared with TRBD1. The CDR3 is made up of 14 amino acids. Germline CDR1 reads MNHEY; CDR2 reads SMNVEV (reference sequence). J lost 7 bases, V lost 10 bases, and 11 bases had no gene match. The DNA of the CDR3 is TGTGCCACCAGATCCGGGACAGGGACAAATGAGCAGTTCTTC. It specifies CATRSGTGTNEQFF.

This chain uses TRBV13 with TRBJ2-1, with 11 bases that match TRBD2. The CDR3 is 17 amino acids. V shed 0 bases, J shed 8 bases, and the junction held 9 bases outside the gene matches. Per the germline V gene, CDR1 is PRHDT and CDR2 is FYEKMQ (reference sequence). The CDR3 loop reads CASSLGLAGGLGYEQFF. The CDR3 DNA sequence: TGTGCCAGCAGCTTAGGGCTAGCGGGAGGTTTGGGCTATGAGCAGTTCTTC.

This clone was observed once. The rearrangement uses TRBV29-1 and TRBJ2-7, with D hard to call. V shed 6 bases and J shed 3 bases, with 15 bases lying between them. CDR3 length: 13 residues. Germline CDR1 is SQVTM and CDR2 is ANQGSEA. Written as DNA, the CDR3 is TGCAGCGTCCTGTGGGGTACTGGCTACGAGCAGTACTTC. Residues: CSVLWGTGYEQYF.

This chain links TRBV18 with TRBJ1-5, with 8 positions matching TRBD1. V was pared by 5 bases and J by 2 bases, with 5 bases of the junction left unmatched. The CDR3 has 15 amino acids. The germline V gene has CDR1 KGHSH and CDR2 LQKENI. The CDR3 loop is CASSSQGGGNQPQHF. The CDR3 nucleotides read TGTGCCAGCTCATCACAGGGGGGTGGCAATCAGCCCCAGCATTTT.

The chain is built from TRBV6-5 and TRBJ2-1, with 7 bases aligning to TRBD2. The CDR3 contains 15 residues. V shed 5 bases, J shed 5 bases, and the junction held 9 bases outside the gene matches. Germline V CDR1 and CDR2: MNHEY, SVGAGI. The CDR3 is CASSRLALTDNEQFF. The CDR3 coding sequence is TGTGCCAGCAGTAGACTAGCACTTACCGACAATGAGCAGTTCTTC.

The chain uses TRBV5-1 and TRBJ2-1; the D gene is possibly TRBD2 (5 bases). Trimming took 4 bases from V and 2 from J, leaving 19 bases between them. CDR1 is SGHRS, CDR2 YFSETQ, per germline. The CDR3 has 17 residues. The CDR3 coding sequence is TGCGCCAGCAGCCTCCAGCCGAGCGGAGAGGCCTACAATGAGCAGTTCTTC. Translating gives CASSLQPSGEAYNEQFF.

This chain connects TRBV6-5 to TRBJ2-7; a weak D match, TRBD2 (6 bases). Germline CDR1 MNHEY, CDR2 SVGAGI. Trimming took 5 bases from V and 3 from J, leaving 14 bases between them. There are 14 residues in the CDR3. CDR3 sequence (DNA): TGTGCCAGCAGTAATCGTGGAGGGCTCTACGAGCAGTACTTC. It yields the protein CASSNRGGLYEQYF.

V and J are TRBV7-2 and TRBJ2-3, with TRBD1 matching over 7 bases. V trimming: 2 bases; J trimming: 3 bases; junction bases outside the gene matches: 11. Germline CDR1 is SGHTA and CDR2 is FQGNSA. This CDR3 contains 17 residues. The CDR3 protein is CASSLPEGRTGTDTQYF. CDR3 DNA: TGTGCCAGCAGCTTACCAGAAGGAAGGACAGGTACAGATACGCAGTATTTT.

The CDR3 here is CASAETAGYGYTF. CDR3 bases: TGCGCCAGCGCGGAGACAGCGGGCTATGGCTACACCTTC. The chain has TRBV5-1 and TRBJ1-2, with D maybe TRBD1 (5 bases). This CDR3 is 13 amino acids long. CDR1 is SGHRS and CDR2 is YFSETQ in the germline V gene. V lost 7 bases and J lost 4, with 14 bases in between.